This TCR beta chain was sequenced during a study of technical replicates of blood from several donors. TCRdb's copy holds only in-frame clones and misses some; the assay was immunoSEQ multiplex PCR. The sample contains about 75,000 clones, approximately 97% of which appear only once. Sequenced input: T cells isolated from PBMCs. The clonotype originates from a human donor in good health.

In DNA form, the CDR3 reads TGTGCCAGTAGTATGACAGGCCGTATAGCCAAAAACATTCAGTACTTC. This encodes CASSMTGRIAKNIQYF. The chain recombines TRBV19 with TRBJ2-4; D is possibly TRBD1 (6 bases). Germline assignment: CDR1 LNHDA and CDR2 SQIVND (reference sequence). CDR3 length equals 16 residues. V lost 3 bases and J lost 0, with 12 bases in between.